This is a list of T cell receptor beta chains from one sample in a study of shared clonotypes between healthy human individuals. Sequencing used immunoSEQ multiplex PCR; TCRdb keeps in-frame clones, though not all of them. The data contain just over 2,000,000 clones, over 85% of them seen just once; the ten biggest clones take up more than 0.1%. Sequencing input: naive CD4+ T cells sorted from blood. The receptors were sampled from a man between 18 and 35 years old in good health. Each CDR3 is given with its conserved first and last residue. The order of the fields is D gene, clone size, V gene, J gene, CDR3 DNA, CDR3 protein. D genes are given only for firm matches. Some rows mark clone size as missing; the rest say once, few, many or name a class of expanded clone.

.	.	TRBV30	TRBJ2-1	TGTGCCTGGAGTGAGGGGGGAGGGTCCTACAATGAGCAGTTCTTC	CAWSEGGGSYNEQFF
TRBD1	.	TRBV4-3	TRBJ2-7	TGCGCCAGCAGCCAAGGACAGGGGGATTCCTACGAGCAGTACTTC	CASSQGQGDSYEQYF
.	.	TRBV6-5	TRBJ1-6	TGTGCCAGCAGGGGCTGGAGGGATAATTCACCCCTCCACTTT	CASRGWRDNSPLHF
.	.	TRBV30	TRBJ1-6	TGTGCCTGGAGTGAGGCCAGTCTAGGCGATTCACCCCTCCACTTT	CAWSEASLGDSPLHF
.	.	TRBV7-9	TRBJ2-3	TGTGCCAGCAGCCAGGGGGGACTAGGAGCAGATACGCAGTATTTT	CASSQGGLGADTQYF
.	.	TRBV7-2	TRBJ1-1	TGTGCCAGCAGCCTACAAGAAAACACTGAAGCTTTCTTT	CASSLQENTEAFF
.	.	TRBV29-1	TRBJ1-2	TGCAGCGCGTTGGACGGAGTTGGGGGTAGCTACACCTTC	CSALDGVGGSYTF
.	.	TRBV2	TRBJ2-7	TGTGCCAGCATGCACCGTGAAGGGGGGGAGCAGTACTTC	CASMHREGGEQYF
TRBD1	.	TRBV7-2	TRBJ2-4	TGTGCCAGCAGCTTTACGGGACAGGGTAGAAGAAACATTCAGTACTTC	CASSFTGQGRRNIQYF
.	.	TRBV2	TRBJ1-1	TGTGCCAGCGGATACCGGGCCTCGAACACTGAAGCTTTCTTT	CASGYRASNTEAFF
TRBD2	.	TRBV5-4	TRBJ2-7	TGTGCCAGCAGCAACTATTTTACTAGCGGGGAAAACGAGCAGTACTTC	CASSNYFTSGENEQYF
TRBD1	.	TRBV9	TRBJ2-7	TGTGCCAGCAGCGCCCGGACAGGGCCCTACGAGCAGTACTTC	CASSARTGPYEQYF
TRBD2	.	TRBV11-3	TRBJ2-5	TGTGCCAGCAGCCTAGGACTAGCCACCTCGTACCAAGAGACCCAGTACTTC	CASSLGLATSYQETQYF
.	.	TRBV7-8	TRBJ2-5	TGTGCCAGCAGCTTAGGTGGCAGGGTAGCGGAGACCCAGTACTTC	CASSLGGRVAETQYF
TRBD1	.	TRBV11-2	TRBJ2-4	TGTGCCAGCAGCGAACAGGGGAACCTTCAGTACTTC	CASSEQGNLQYF
.	.	TRBV30	TRBJ2-1	TGTGCCTGGGTACGCTCCTACAATGAGCAGTTCTTC	CAWVRSYNEQFF
TRBD1	once	TRBV28	TRBJ1-4	TGTGCCAGCAGTTTGGGACAGGGGGATAGTGAAAAACTGTTTTTT	CASSLGQGDSEKLFF
.	.	TRBV6-1	TRBJ2-3	TGTGCCAGCAGCCTTCGCACTGGAGATACGCAGTATTTT	CASSLRTGDTQYF
.	few	TRBV5-1	TRBJ1-6	TGCGCCAGCAGCTTTCAGTATCCCAATTCACCCCTCCACTTT	CASSFQYPNSPLHF
TRBD1	.	TRBV5-1	TRBJ2-5	TGCGCCAGCAGCTCCTCCTCCGGGACAGGGGTCGGAGAGACCCAGTACTTC	CASSSSSGTGVGETQYF
.	.	TRBV27	TRBJ2-2	TGTGCCAGCAGTTCCAGACACCCCACCGGGGAGCTGTTTTTT	CASSSRHPTGELFF
.	.	TRBV9	TRBJ1-1	TGTGCCAGCAGCGTATCAGGCATGAACACTGAAGCTTTCTTT	CASSVSGMNTEAFF
TRBD1	few	TRBV7-9	TRBJ2-5	TGTGCCAGCAGCTATGGGACAGTCCAAGAGACCCAGTACTTC	CASSYGTVQETQYF
.	.	TRBV11-1	TRBJ2-7	TGTGCCAGCAGCCCGCGGACGGGCGAGCAGTACTTC	CASSPRTGEQYF
.	.	TRBV5-8	TRBJ2-4	TGTGCCAGCAGCTCCATTCTCGCCAAAAACATTCAGTACTTC	CASSSILAKNIQYF
TRBD1	.	TRBV18	TRBJ2-7	TGTGCCAGCTCCCTCTTAAGGACAGGTAACGAGCAGTACTTC	CASSLLRTGNEQYF
TRBD1	.	TRBV6-1	TRBJ1-3	TGTGCCAGCAGTGCGAGGGACAGGGGACTCTCTCGGGGAAACACCATATATTTT	CASSARDRGLSRGNTIYF